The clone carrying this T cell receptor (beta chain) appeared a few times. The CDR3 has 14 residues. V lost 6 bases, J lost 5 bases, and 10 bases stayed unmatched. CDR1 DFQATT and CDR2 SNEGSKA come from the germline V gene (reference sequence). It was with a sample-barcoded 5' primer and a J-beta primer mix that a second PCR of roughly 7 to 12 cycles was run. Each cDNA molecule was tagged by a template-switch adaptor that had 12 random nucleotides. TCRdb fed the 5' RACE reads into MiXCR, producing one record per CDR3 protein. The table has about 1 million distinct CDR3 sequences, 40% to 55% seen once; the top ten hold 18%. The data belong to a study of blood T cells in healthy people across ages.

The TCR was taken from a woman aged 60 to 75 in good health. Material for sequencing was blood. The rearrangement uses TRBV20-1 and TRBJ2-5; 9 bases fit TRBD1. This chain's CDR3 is CSATDRGSGETQYF. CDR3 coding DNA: TGCAGTGCAACGGACAGGGGATCAGGGGAGACCCAGTACTTC.